The 20 T cell receptor beta chains below come from one sample, sequenced in a study of monozygotic twins with inflammatory bowel disease. TCRdb re-called the 5' RACE reads; one entry per CDR3 protein, DNA not given. The specimen's table records about 150,000 distinct CDR3 sequences. The sequenced material came from blood. The origin of the receptors is a human donor with ulcerative colitis or Crohn's disease, or a healthy co-twin of an affected twin (not recorded which).

This chain uses TRBV21-1 with TRBJ2-1; there is no DNA to check the TCRdb D call of TRBD2. TRBV21-1 corresponds to a pseudogene. CDR3 length: 16 residues. This chain's CDR3 is CASSKPRLGEYNEQFF.

The chain joins TRBV10-3 to TRBJ2-2; TCRdb gives TRBD1 as the D gene, but with no DNA this cannot be confirmed. CDR1 and CDR2 from the germline V gene are ENHRY and SYGVKD. CDR3 length: 14 residues. CDR3 protein: CATLQGAHTGELFF.

This chain uses TRBV3-1 with TRBJ2-3. The CDR3 length is 16 residues. Germline V lookup: CDR1 LGHDT, CDR2 YNNKEL (reference sequence). The CDR3: CASSQDSSGWTDTQYF.

This chain connects TRBV19 to TRBJ2-2. The germline CDR1 and CDR2 sequences are LNHDA and SQIVND (reference sequence). There are 13 residues in the CDR3. CDR3 loop: CASSSRVTRELFF.

V usage is TRBV12-3 or TRBV12-4 and J usage is TRBJ2-7; TCRdb indicates TRBD2, and absent DNA this call remains unverified. This CDR3 is 16 amino acids long. The CDR3 spells CASSFRIAGGSYEQYF.

The chain combines TRBV5-1 with TRBJ2-7; the D call from TCRdb, TRBD1, cannot be confirmed without DNA. Germline CDR1 is SGHRS and CDR2 is YFSETQ. The CDR3 spans 13 residues. The CDR3 sequence is CASSLVGQYEQYF.

The chain uses TRBV11-2 and TRBJ1-6; TCRdb reports TRBD1, a call that lacks DNA to check it against. CDR1 is SGHAT, CDR2 FQNNGV, per germline. CDR3 length equals 16 residues. This CDR3 reads CASSLDRPRENSPLHF.

V usage is TRBV20-1 and J usage is TRBJ2-7; the D call from TCRdb, TRBD1, cannot be confirmed without DNA. Germline V gene lookup returns CDR1 DFQATT and CDR2 SNEGSKA (reference sequence). This CDR3 comprises 18 residues. The CDR3 here is CSARDYIFAPRGNYEQYF.

The V and J genes are TRBV28 and TRBJ2-1; as DNA is missing, the TRBD2 call by TCRdb cannot be tested. Per the germline V gene, CDR1 is MDHEN and CDR2 is SYDVKM. This CDR3 comprises 14 residues. The CDR3 protein is CASSPSTYHNEQFF.

This chain connects TRBV7-8 to TRBJ1-5. Germline CDR1 and CDR2: SGHVS and FQNEAQ. The CDR3 has 13 amino acids. CDR3 amino acids: CASSLVGSQPQHF. The variable domain in full, with the rest retrieved from reference TRBV7-8 and TRBJ1-5, is GAGVSQSPRYKVAKRGQDVALRCDPISGHVSLFWYQQALGQGPEFLTYFQNEAQLDKSGLPSDRFFAERPEGSVSTLKIQRTQQEDSAVYLCASSLVGSQPQHFGDGTRLSIL.

The rearrangement links TRBV10-3 to TRBJ2-1; TCRdb returns TRBD1, unconfirmable since there is no DNA. The CDR3 spans 14 residues. Looked up from germline, CDR1 is ENHRY and CDR2 is SYGVKD. The CDR3 region is CAISDGTGVNEQFF.

V and J are TRBV12-3 or TRBV12-4 and TRBJ1-4; no DNA is available, so the TRBD1 call from TCRdb remains unchecked. The CDR3 is made up of 19 amino acids. The CDR3 loop is CASSLPDRGALTLREKLFF.

This chain uses TRBV12-3 or TRBV12-4 with TRBJ2-4; as DNA is missing, the TRBD1 call by TCRdb cannot be tested. The CDR3 loop spans 13 amino acids. CDR3 sequence: CASTRTGKNIQYF.

The gene calls are TRBV14 and TRBJ2-2; TCRdb names TRBD1, which stays unverified in the absence of DNA. Germline V lookup: CDR1 SGHDN, CDR2 FVKESK. The CDR3 runs to 16 residues. The CDR3 is CASSQDWDNKVGELFF.

The chain recombines TRBV7-2 with TRBJ2-5; TCRdb indicates TRBD1, and absent DNA this call remains unverified. There are 15 residues in the CDR3. The germline V gene encodes CDR1 SGHTA and CDR2 FQGNSA. The CDR3 here is CASSLGRGAWETQYF. The full variable domain, completed using reference TRBV7-2 and TRBJ2-5, is GAGVSQSPSNKVTEKGKDVELRCDPISGHTALYWYRQSLGQGLEFLIYFQGNSAPDKSGLPSDRFSAERTGGSVSTLTIQRTQQEDSAVYLCASSLGRGAWETQYFGPGTRLLVL.

The chain joins TRBV19 to TRBJ1-5; with no DNA, the TCRdb D assignment of TRBD1 cannot be verified. The V gene's germline CDR1 is LNHDA and CDR2 SQIVND (reference sequence). This CDR3 has 15 residues. The CDR3 region is CASSTTGVSNQPQHF.

The chain has TRBV7-3 and TRBJ1-1; TCRdb reports TRBD1, a call that lacks DNA to check it against. Per germline, CDR1 SGHTA and CDR2 FQGTGA. This CDR3 comprises 15 residues. This CDR3 is CASSLSTGGHTEAFF.

This chain links TRBV24-1 with TRBJ2-7; TCRdb reports TRBD1, a call that lacks DNA to check it against. Germline lookup yields CDR1 KGHDR and CDR2 SFDVKD. There are 15 residues in the CDR3. Here the CDR3 reads CATSDGTGGRYEQYF.

The chain is built from TRBV5-1 and TRBJ1-6; the TCRdb call, TRBD1, lacks DNA for checking. The CDR3 runs 16 residues. The germline CDR1 and CDR2 sequences are SGHRS and YFSETQ. CDR3 region: CASSPRGAFGNSPLHF.

V is TRBV5-6 and J is TRBJ2-7; TCRdb reports TRBD2, a call that lacks DNA to check it against. Germline assignment: CDR1 SGHDT and CDR2 YYEEEE. The CDR3 contains 16 residues. The CDR3 here is CASSFGLAGVSYEQYF.